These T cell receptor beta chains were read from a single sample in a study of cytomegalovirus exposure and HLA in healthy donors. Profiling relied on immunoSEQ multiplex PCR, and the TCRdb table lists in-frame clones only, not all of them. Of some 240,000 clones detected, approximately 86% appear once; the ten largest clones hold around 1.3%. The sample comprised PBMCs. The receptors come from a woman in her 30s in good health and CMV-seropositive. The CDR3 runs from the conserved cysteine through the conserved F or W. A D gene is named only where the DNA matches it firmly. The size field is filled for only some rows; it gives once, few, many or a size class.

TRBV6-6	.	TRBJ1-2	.	CASTPTGPNYGYTF	TGTGCCAGCACCCCGACAGGCCCAAACTATGGCTACACCTTC
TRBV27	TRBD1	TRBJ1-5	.	CASGQGARQPQHF	TGTGCCAGCGGACAGGGGGCGAGACAGCCCCAGCATTTT
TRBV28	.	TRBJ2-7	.	CASSYTGGPYEQYF	TGTGCCAGCAGCTACACCGGGGGTCCGTACGAGCAGTACTTC
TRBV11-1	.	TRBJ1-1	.	CASSRGGRNTEAFF	TGTGCCAGCAGTCGGGGGGGGCGGAACACTGAAGCTTTCTTT
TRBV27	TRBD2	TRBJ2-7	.	CASSRREGSYEQYF	TGTGCCAGCAGTCGGAGGGAGGGCTCCTACGAGCAGTACTTC
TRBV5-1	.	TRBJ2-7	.	CASSLGAYEQYF	TGCGCCAGCAGCTTGGGAGCCTACGAGCAGTACTTC
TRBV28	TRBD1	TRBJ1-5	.	CASSFPSPGGFQPQHF	TGTGCCAGCAGTTTTCCGTCGCCAGGGGGCTTTCAGCCCCAGCATTTT
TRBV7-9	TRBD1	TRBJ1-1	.	CASSGLDRVETEAFF	TGTGCCAGCAGCGGCCTGGACAGGGTAGAGACTGAAGCTTTCTTT
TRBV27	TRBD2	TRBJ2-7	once	CASSPVLAPTYEQYF	TGTGCCAGCAGTCCAGTACTAGCGCCGACCTACGAGCAGTACTTC
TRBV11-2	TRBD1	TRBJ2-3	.	CASSLEVPGQGYTDTQYF	TGTGCCAGCAGCTTAGAGGTTCCCGGACAGGGGTACACAGATACGCAGTATTTT
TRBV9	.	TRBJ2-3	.	CASSVGLADLADTQYF	TGTGCCAGCAGCGTAGGGCTAGCCGACCTCGCAGATACGCAGTATTTT
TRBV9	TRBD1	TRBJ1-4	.	CASSPGTAHEKLFF	TGTGCCAGCAGCCCCGGGACAGCCCATGAAAAACTGTTTTTT
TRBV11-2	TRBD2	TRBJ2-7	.	CASSSRTSGGSYEQYF	TGTGCCAGCAGCTCCAGGACTAGCGGGGGGTCCTACGAGCAGTACTTC
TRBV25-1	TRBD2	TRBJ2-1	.	CASSESGGGPRNEQFF	TGTGCCAGCAGTGAATCCGGGGGAGGGCCCAGGAATGAGCAGTTCTTC
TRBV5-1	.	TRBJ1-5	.	CASSLAEPQHF	TGCGCCAGCAGCTTGGCCGAGCCCCAGCATTTT
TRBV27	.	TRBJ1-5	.	CASSLKAGESNQPQHF	TGTGCCAGCAGTTTAAAGGCAGGGGAGAGCAATCAGCCCCAGCATTTT
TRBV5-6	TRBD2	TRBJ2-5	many	CASSFSTSGRQTQYF	TGTGCCAGCAGCTTTTCGACTAGCGGGAGACAGACCCAGTACTTC
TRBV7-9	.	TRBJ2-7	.	CASSLALGYEQYF	TGTGCCAGCAGCTTAGCGCTAGGTTACGAGCAGTACTTC
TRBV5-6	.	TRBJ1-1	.	CASSFMDRAAEAFF	TGTGCCAGCAGCTTCATGGATCGTGCGGCTGAAGCTTTCTTT
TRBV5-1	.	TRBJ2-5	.	CASSLFPRQETQYF	TGCGCCAGCAGCTTGTTTCCTAGACAAGAGACCCAGTACTTC
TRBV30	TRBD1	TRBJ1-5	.	CAWSITGVHQPQHF	TGTGCCTGGAGTATCACAGGGGTTCATCAGCCCCAGCATTTT
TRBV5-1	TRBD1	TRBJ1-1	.	CASSSGQGETEAFF	TGCGCCAGCAGCTCAGGACAGGGGGAAACTGAAGCTTTCTTT
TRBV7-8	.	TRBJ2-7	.	CASSRRREEPQYF	TGTGCCAGCAGCCGCCGTCGCGAGGAGCCGCAGTACTTC
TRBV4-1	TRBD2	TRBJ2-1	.	CASSQDFIMGEGNEQFF	TGCGCCAGCAGCCAAGATTTTATAATGGGGGAGGGGAATGAGCAGTTCTTC
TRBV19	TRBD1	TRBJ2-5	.	CASRDRATETQYF	TGTGCCAGTAGGGACAGGGCTACAGAGACCCAGTACTTC
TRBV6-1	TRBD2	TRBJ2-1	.	CASSDIAGGRREQFF	TGTGCCAGCAGTGATATAGCGGGAGGAAGGCGTGAGCAGTTCTTC
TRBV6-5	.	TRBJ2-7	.	CASSYGPADEQYF	TGTGCCAGCAGTTACGGGCCTGCCGACGAGCAGTACTTC
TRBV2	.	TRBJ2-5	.	CASSKQGTQETQYF	TGTGCCAGCAGTAAACAGGGAACCCAAGAGACCCAGTACTTC
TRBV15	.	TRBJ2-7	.	CATSADRRYEQYF	TGTGCCACCAGCGCAGACAGGAGGTACGAGCAGTACTTC
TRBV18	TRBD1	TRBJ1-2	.	CASSPSRGQINYGYTF	TGTGCCAGCTCACCCTCCCGGGGACAGATTAACTATGGCTACACCTTC
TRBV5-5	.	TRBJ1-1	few	CASSLPAEAFF	TGTGCCAGCAGCTTGCCTGCTGAAGCTTTCTTT
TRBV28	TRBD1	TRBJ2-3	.	CATLPTGPTDTQYF	TGTGCCACCCTCCCGACAGGGCCCACAGATACGCAGTATTTT
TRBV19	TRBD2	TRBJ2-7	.	CASRVTSGRNEQYF	TGTGCCTCCCGGGTTACTAGCGGGAGAAACGAGCAGTACTTC
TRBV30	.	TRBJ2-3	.	CAWSATGSTQYF	TGTGCCTGGAGTGCTACGGGAAGTACGCAGTATTTT
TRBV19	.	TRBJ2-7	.	CASSIGAQTGSPYEQYF	TGTGCCAGTAGTATCGGGGCACAGACAGGATCGCCCTACGAGCAGTACTTC
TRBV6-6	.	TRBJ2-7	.	CASRSLYEQYF	TGTGCCAGCAGATCCCTCTACGAGCAGTACTTC
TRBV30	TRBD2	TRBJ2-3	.	CASPNPGLADTQYF	TGTGCCTCCCCCAATCCGGGACTAGCAGATACGCAGTATTTT
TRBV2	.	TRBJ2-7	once	CASSYRSSYEQYF	TGTGCCAGCAGTTACAGGAGCTCCTACGAGCAGTACTTC
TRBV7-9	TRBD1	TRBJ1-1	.	CASSRTGVTTEAFF	TGTGCCAGCAGCCGTACAGGGGTTACGACTGAAGCTTTCTTT
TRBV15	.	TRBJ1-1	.	CATSSPTGMNTEAFF	TGTGCCACCAGCAGTCCGACAGGAATGAACACTGAAGCTTTCTTT
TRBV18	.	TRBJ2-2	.	CASSSTVPGELFF	TGTGCCAGCTCTTCGACAGTTCCGGGGGAGCTGTTTTTT
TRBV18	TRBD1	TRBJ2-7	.	CASSRGQGFSYEQYF	TGTGCCAGCTCAAGAGGACAGGGCTTCTCCTACGAGCAGTACTTC
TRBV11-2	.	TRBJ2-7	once	CASSLGQFSTYEQYF	TGTGCCAGCAGCTTAGGACAGTTTTCCACCTACGAGCAGTACTTC
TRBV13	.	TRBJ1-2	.	CASSTALLTLAGGYTF	TGTGCCAGCAGCACCGCCCTACTTACACTGGCGGGTGGCTACACCTTC
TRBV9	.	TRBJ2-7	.	CASSVGGDEQYF	TGTGCCAGCAGCGTAGGCGGTGACGAGCAGTACTTC